The rows below give T cell receptor beta chains drawn from one sample of a study of identical twins. MiXCR was run by TCRdb on the 5' RACE reads, yielding one entry per CDR3 protein. Of a few hundred thousand distinct CDR3 sequences listed, around 15% are singletons. The same data also went into a second study, on yellow fever vaccine responses in identical twins.

Sequences were obtained from CD4+ T cells sorted from blood. The receptors derive from a woman aged 18 to 35 in good health. CDR3s include the opening cysteine and the closing phenylalanine or tryptophan. The D gene is left open where the match is weak. Some rows mark clone size as missing; the rest say once, few, many or name a class of expanded clone.

j_call v_call clone_size d_call cdr3_nt cdr3_aa
TRBJ2-1 TRBV3-1 . TRBD2 TGTGCCAGCAGCCAAGGACTAGCGCCATTCCAGTTCTTC CASSQGLAPFQFF
TRBJ1-3 TRBV6-1 many TRBD1 TGTGCCAGCAGTAATGGACAGGGAAGAAACACCATATATTTT CASSNGQGRNTIYF
TRBJ2-2 TRBV4-2 . TRBD2 TGTGCCAGCAGCCAAGGGGGACTAGCGGGAGGGAACACCGGGGAGCTGTTTTTT CASSQGGLAGGNTGELFF
TRBJ2-5 TRBV4-2 many . TGTGCCAGCAGCCAGACCGGACAGCAAGAGACCCAGTACTTC CASSQTGQQETQYF
TRBJ2-7 TRBV3-1 . TRBD2 TGTGCCAGCAGCCAAGGTGGGGGGGGGTACGAGCAGTACTTC CASSQGGGGYEQYF
TRBJ2-7 TRBV20-1 . . TGCAGTGCTCATCCCCTTCAGGGGACGGGCGCCTACGAGCAGTACTTC CSAHPLQGTGAYEQYF
TRBJ2-1 TRBV7-2 many TRBD2 TGTGCCAGCAGCTTAGCCCTAAAGACTAGCGGGAGAGGGGAGCAGTTCTTC CASSLALKTSGRGEQFF
TRBJ2-1 TRBV6-5 . . TGTGCCAGCAGTTACGTAACGGGGGCGCACAATGAGCAGTTCTTC CASSYVTGAHNEQFF
TRBJ2-1 TRBV7-8 . TRBD2 TGTGCCAGCAGCTTTTTAGCGGGAGACCACTCCTACAATGAGCAGTTCTTC CASSFLAGDHSYNEQFF
TRBJ2-7 TRBV7-9 few . TGTGCCAGCAGCTCCGAGACCTACGAGCAGTACTTC CASSSETYEQYF
TRBJ2-3 TRBV10-2 . . TGCGCCAGCATATTGACGATAAACACAGATACGCAGTATTTT CASILTINTDTQYF
TRBJ2-7 TRBV10-3 . TRBD1 TGTGCCACCAGAACCGACAGGGGAAACTCCTACGAGCAGTACTTC CATRTDRGNSYEQYF
TRBJ2-3 TRBV11-2 . . TGTGCCAGCAGCTTATCGTTGGGGGGGCCCTTCGATACGCAGTATTTT CASSLSLGGPFDTQYF
TRBJ2-3 TRBV7-2 many . TGTGCCAGCAGCTTCCGGACTTCCCTTAGCACAGATACGCAGTATTTT CASSFRTSLSTDTQYF
TRBJ1-5 TRBV27 few . TGTGCCAGCAGTCCCGGGGAGGTTCAGCCCCAGCATTTT CASSPGEVQPQHF
TRBJ2-3 TRBV28 few . TGTGCCTATGGCCGGAACACAGATACGCAGTATTTT CAYGRNTDTQYF